A selection of T cell receptor beta chains follows, all from one sample in a study of T cells in tuberculosis. TCRdb's copy holds only in-frame clones and misses some; the assay was immunoSEQ multiplex PCR. Of around 45,000 clones in the sample, around 94% are singletons; the top ten hold roughly 2%. Source material: PBMCs. Receptors originate from a donor aged 10-29 years with latent tuberculosis or without tuberculosis infection. Some clones in this sample may be carry-over from other donors' samples. Both conserved end residues are part of each CDR3. Fields, in order: clone size, D gene, V gene, J gene, CDR3 protein, CDR3 DNA. The D gene is left open where the match is weak. Size is omitted from some rows. Given values are once, few, many or a class for expanded clones.

-	-	TRBV4-3	TRBJ1-5	CASSHGRGSNQPQHF	TGCGCCAGCAGCCACGGAAGGGGAAGCAATCAGCCCCAGCATTTT
-	TRBD2	TRBV29-1	TRBJ2-3	CSVEAGRAGTDTQYF	TGCAGCGTTGAAGCAGGGAGGGCCGGCACAGATACGCAGTATTTT
few	TRBD1	TRBV28	TRBJ1-1	CASSPGQGRRGTEAFF	TGTGCCAGCAGTCCGGGACAGGGAAGACGGGGCACTGAAGCTTTCTTT
-	TRBD2	TRBV6-1	TRBJ2-7	CASSDTGGREQYF	TGTGCCAGCAGTGATACGGGGGGTCGCGAGCAGTACTTC
-	TRBD2	TRBV25-1	TRBJ2-1	CASSESPRLAAWGNEQFF	TGTGCCAGCAGTGAATCCCCCCGACTAGCGGCATGGGGTAATGAGCAGTTCTTC
-	-	TRBV18	TRBJ1-3	CASSPLQGRPGNTIYF	TGTGCCAGCTCACCACTACAGGGTCGTCCTGGAAACACCATATATTTT
-	-	TRBV28	TRBJ1-3	CASNQGTIHSGNTIYF	TGTGCCAGCAATCAGGGTACAATTCACTCTGGAAACACCATATATTTT
-	-	TRBV11-2	TRBJ1-4	CASSSPGIREKLFF	TGTGCCAGCAGCTCTCCAGGGATACGAGAAAAACTGTTTTTT
-	-	TRBV5-1	TRBJ1-1	CASSPGESAEAFF	TGCGCCAGCAGCCCCGGTGAAAGCGCTGAAGCTTTCTTT
-	-	TRBV28	TRBJ2-3	CASSFGVVGSAQYF	TGTGCCAGCAGTTTTGGCGTAGTCGGGAGTGCGCAGTATTTT
-	TRBD2	TRBV7-9	TRBJ2-7	CASSLGLRGVWNEQYF	TGTGCCAGCAGCTTAGGGCTCCGGGGGGTCTGGAACGAGCAGTACTTC
-	-	TRBV4-3	TRBJ2-1	CASSQEEGSGSYNEQFF	TGCGCCAGCAGCCAAGAAGAAGGTAGCGGCTCCTACAATGAGCAGTTCTTC
-	TRBD1	TRBV18	TRBJ2-6	CASSPQLLTGGRANVLTF	TGTGCCAGCTCACCGCAGCTACTGACAGGGGGCCGGGCCAACGTCCTGACTTTC
few	-	TRBV2	TRBJ2-5	CASSEVAWETQYF	TGTGCCAGCAGTGAGGTGGCTTGGGAGACCCAGTACTTC
-	-	TRBV6-5	TRBJ1-2	CASRPPGSLYGYTF	TGTGCCAGCAGACCCCCAGGCAGCCTCTATGGCTACACCTTC
-	-	TRBV10-3	TRBJ2-7	CAISEDMGLETIYEQYF	TGTGCCATCAGTGAGGACATGGGGCTAGAAACCATCTACGAGCAGTACTTC
-	TRBD1	TRBV7-8	TRBJ2-7	CASSSRGQAYEQYF	TGTGCCAGCAGCTCAAGGGGACAGGCCTACGAGCAGTACTTC
-	TRBD1	TRBV27	TRBJ2-7	CASSLSTGHEQYF	TGTGCCAGCAGTTTATCGACAGGGCACGAGCAGTACTTC
-	-	TRBV20-1	TRBJ1-1	CSAYREREAFF	TGCAGTGCTTACCGGGAGCGTGAAGCTTTCTTT
-	-	TRBV6-5	TRBJ2-1	CASSYTPTDNEQFF	TGTGCCAGCAGTTACACGCCGACAGACAATGAGCAGTTCTTC
-	-	TRBV27	TRBJ1-2	CASSWSGRDGYTF	TGTGCCAGCAGTTGGTCTGGGAGGGATGGCTACACCTTC
-	-	TRBV28	TRBJ1-4	CASSLLLGGGTNEKLFF	TGTGCCAGCAGTTTACTTTTGGGCGGAGGGACTAATGAAAAACTGTTTTTT
-	TRBD1	TRBV5-1	TRBJ1-2	CASSFSGGNYGYTF	TGCGCCAGCAGCTTCTCAGGGGGTAACTATGGCTACACCTTC
-	-	TRBV14	TRBJ2-7	CASSQDPSIMYEQYF	TGTGCCAGCAGCCAAGATCCTAGTATAATGTACGAGCAGTACTTC
-	-	TRBV2	TRBJ1-2	CASRPGGPNYGYTF	TGTGCCAGCAGACCGGGAGGGCCCAACTATGGCTACACCTTC
-	-	TRBV4-1	TRBJ2-2	CASSQDRRGYAGELFF	TGCGCCAGCAGCCAAGATAGGAGGGGTTATGCCGGGGAGCTGTTTTTT
-	-	TRBV6-1	TRBJ1-4	CASRETLGTEKLFF	TGTGCCAGCAGGGAAACCCTAGGGACAGAAAAACTGTTTTTT
-	-	TRBV5-1	TRBJ2-7	CASSLDGDYEQYF	TGCGCCAGCAGCCTTGACGGGGACTACGAGCAGTACTTC
-	TRBD2	TRBV5-4	TRBJ2-1	CASSSSGNLYNEQFF	TGTGCCAGCAGTTCTAGCGGCAACCTATACAATGAGCAGTTCTTC
-	-	TRBV27	TRBJ1-2	CASSFSAASGSYGYTF	TGTGCCAGCAGTTTTTCTGCGGCCTCGGGAAGCTATGGCTACACCTTC
-	-	TRBV15	TRBJ1-2	CATSREAGTDYGYTF	TGTGCCACCAGCAGAGAGGCAGGTACGGACTATGGCTACACCTTC
-	-	TRBV5-1	TRBJ2-1	CASSLSEGVYNEQFF	TGCGCCAGCAGCTTGAGTGAGGGTGTTTACAATGAGCAGTTCTTC
-	-	TRBV7-3	TRBJ1-2	CASSPSTGQYGYTF	TGTGCCAGCAGCCCCTCCACCGGACAGTATGGCTACACCTTC
-	-	TRBV28	TRBJ1-5	CASRRRGAARKGNQPQHF	TGTGCCAGCAGGCGGCGGGGGGCCGCGCGTAAGGGCAATCAGCCCCAGCATTTT
-	-	TRBV7-3	TRBJ2-2	CASSLTIGKNTGELFF	TGTGCCAGCAGCTTAACCATCGGGAAGAACACCGGGGAGCTGTTTTTT
-	-	TRBV9	TRBJ1-3	CASSVWAEGYGNTIYF	TGTGCCAGCAGCGTATGGGCGGAGGGGTATGGAAACACCATATATTTT
-	-	TRBV6-5	TRBJ1-1	CASSLIQGKTEAFF	TGTGCCAGCAGTTTAATACAGGGAAAAACTGAAGCTTTCTTT
-	-	TRBV25-1	TRBJ2-7	CASSHGYEQYF	TGTGCCAGCAGTCACGGGTACGAGCAGTACTTC
-	TRBD1	TRBV15	TRBJ2-5	CATSSRGTGGQETQYF	TGTGCCACCAGCAGCCGCGGGACAGGGGGCCAAGAGACCCAGTACTTC
-	-	TRBV18	TRBJ1-2	CASSPGFVSYGYTF	TGTGCCAGCTCACCCGGGTTCGTTAGCTATGGCTACACCTTC
-	TRBD2	TRBV4-3	TRBJ2-1	CASSQAALAGVNEQFF	TGCGCCAGCAGCCAAGCCGCTCTAGCGGGAGTCAATGAGCAGTTCTTC
-	TRBD1	TRBV6-5	TRBJ2-2	CASSYSTGEFTGELFF	TGTGCCAGCAGTTACTCCACAGGGGAGTTCACCGGGGAGCTGTTTTTT
-	TRBD2	TRBV29-1	TRBJ2-6	CSVRGRAGANVLTF	TGCAGCGTTCGAGGGAGGGCTGGGGCCAACGTCCTGACTTTC
-	-	TRBV6-4	TRBJ2-1	CASSGGSGANEQFF	TGTGCCAGCTCCGGTGGTAGCGGAGCTAATGAGCAGTTCTTC
-	-	TRBV28	TRBJ1-3	CASSFPGIPSGNTIYF	TGTGCCAGCAGTTTTCCCGGGATACCCTCTGGAAACACCATATATTTT
-	-	TRBV9	TRBJ1-1	CASSVGPGTSSEAFF	TGTGCCAGCAGCGTGGGCCCCGGGACATCATCTGAAGCTTTCTTT
-	-	TRBV5-5	TRBJ2-2	CASSLGIFGELFF	TGTGCCAGCAGCTTGGGTATCTTCGGGGAGCTGTTTTTT
-	TRBD1	TRBV27	TRBJ1-1	CASFTGGTEAFF	TGTGCCAGCTTTACAGGGGGGACTGAAGCTTTCTTT
once	-	TRBV30	TRBJ2-3	CAWSVLSTDTQYF	TGTGCCTGGAGTGTACTCAGCACAGATACGCAGTATTTT
-	TRBD1	TRBV28	TRBJ2-7	CASRAAGTGIFYEQYF	TGTGCCAGCAGGGCGGCCGGGACAGGAATCTTCTACGAGCAGTACTTC
-	-	TRBV15	TRBJ1-1	CATSRQITNTEAFF	TGTGCCACCAGCAGACAGATAACGAACACTGAAGCTTTCTTT
-	TRBD2	TRBV5-1	TRBJ2-1	CASSGGAGDSYNEQFF	TGCGCCAGCAGCGGAGGAGCGGGAGACTCCTACAATGAGCAGTTCTTC
-	TRBD2	TRBV6-1	TRBJ2-1	CASSGRLADNEQFF	TGTGCCAGCAGTGGGAGGCTAGCGGACAATGAGCAGTTCTTC